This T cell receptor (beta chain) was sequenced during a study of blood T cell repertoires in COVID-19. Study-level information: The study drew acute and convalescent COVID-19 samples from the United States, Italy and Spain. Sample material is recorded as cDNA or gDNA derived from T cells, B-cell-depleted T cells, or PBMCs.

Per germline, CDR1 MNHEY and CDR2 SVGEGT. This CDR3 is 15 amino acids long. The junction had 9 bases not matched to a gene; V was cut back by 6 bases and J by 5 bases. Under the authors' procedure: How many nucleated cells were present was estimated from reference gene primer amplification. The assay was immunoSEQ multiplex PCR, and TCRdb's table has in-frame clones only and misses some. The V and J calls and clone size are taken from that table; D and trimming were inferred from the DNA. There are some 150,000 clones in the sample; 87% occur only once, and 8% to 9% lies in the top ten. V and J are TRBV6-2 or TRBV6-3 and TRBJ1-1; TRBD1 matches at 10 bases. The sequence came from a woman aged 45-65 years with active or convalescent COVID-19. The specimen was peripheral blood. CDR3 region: CASSLPTGGQTEAFF. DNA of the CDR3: TGTGCCAGCAGCCTCCCGACAGGGGGCCAAACTGAAGCTTTCTTT.